These 30 T cell receptor beta chains came from one sample sequenced in a study of blood T cell repertoires in COVID-19. Using immunoSEQ multiplex PCR, the repertoire was profiled, and TCRdb retains in-frame clones only, with some absent. The repertoire has some 120,000 clones, 80% to 90% of them found once; the top ten carry 0.88%. The sequenced sample consisted of peripheral blood. These receptors were collected from a woman aged 45-65 years with active or convalescent COVID-19.

The chain carries TRBV13 and TRBJ2-5, with D perhaps TRBD1 (6 bases). Trimming stripped 0 bases from V and 5 bases from J, with 16 bases between. The germline V gene has CDR1 PRHDT and CDR2 FYEKMQ (reference sequence). This CDR3 is 16 amino acids long. CDR3: CASSLGGQRVLETQYF. CDR3 nucleotides: TGTGCCAGCAGCTTAGGGGGACAAAGAGTTTTGGAGACCCAGTACTTC.

V is TRBV19 and J is TRBJ2-1; D is ambiguous. The germline V gene encodes CDR1 LNHDA and CDR2 SQIVND (reference sequence). CDR3 length equals 12 residues. V was trimmed by 2 bases and J by 8 bases, leaving 7 bases between them. CDR3 residues: CASSITADEQFF. CDR3 in DNA: TGTGCCAGTAGTATAACGGCGGATGAGCAGTTCTTC. Drawing the rest from reference TRBV19 and TRBJ2-1, the complete variable domain is DGGITQSPKYLFRKEGQNVTLSCEQNLNHDAMYWYRQDPGQGLRLIYYSQIVNDFQKGDIAEGYSVSREKKESFPLTVTSAQKNPTAFYLCASSITADEQFFGPGTRLTVL.

This chain joins TRBV2 and TRBJ2-1, with 13 positions matching TRBD2. V lost 4 bases and J lost 7; bases outside the gene matches: 4. Germline lookup yields CDR1 SNHLY and CDR2 FYNNEI. CDR3 length equals 15 residues. This chain's CDR3 is CASSAGTSGANEQFF. The CDR3 bases are TGTGCCAGCAGTGCCGGGACTAGCGGGGCTAATGAGCAGTTCTTC.

CDR3 coding DNA: TGTGCCAGCAGCGGACTAGCGGGATGGCCAGATACGCAGTATTTT. Translation gives CASSGLAGWPDTQYF. The V gene is TRBV6-2 or TRBV6-3, the J gene TRBJ2-3; 12 bases are shared with TRBD2. The junction had 5 bases not matched to a gene; V was cut back by 6 bases and J by 4 bases. Germline lookup yields CDR1 MNHEY and CDR2 SVGEGT. The CDR3 spans 15 residues.

The genes are TRBV28 and TRBJ2-7, with D unresolved. The germline CDR1 and CDR2 sequences are MDHEN and SYDVKM. The V end lost 5 bases, the J end lost 0 bases, and 8 bases lay between the germline ends. This CDR3 has 13 amino acids. CDR3: CASSPLSSYEQYF. In DNA form, the CDR3 reads TGTGCCAGCAGTCCCCTGAGCTCCTACGAGCAGTACTTC. Full variable domain (rest looked up from reference TRBV28 and TRBJ2-7): DVKVTQSSRYLVKRTGEKVFLECVQDMDHENMFWYRQDPGLGLRLIYFSYDVKMKEKGDIPEGYSVSREKKERFSLILESASTNQTSMYLCASSPLSSYEQYFGPGTRLTVT.

The gene calls are TRBV27 and TRBJ1-6; the match to TRBD1 covers 8 bases. Germline V gives CDR1 MNHEY, CDR2 SMNVEV (reference sequence). This CDR3 has 16 residues. The V segment lost 5 bases and the J segment 8 bases; nucleotides outside the gene matches: 11. The CDR3 loop reads CASSPFGQGRDSPLHF. The CDR3 coding sequence is TGTGCCAGCAGTCCCTTCGGACAGGGTCGGGATTCACCCCTCCACTTT.

This chain connects TRBV30 to TRBJ2-7; the match to TRBD2 covers 9 bases. The V and J ends lost 4 bases and 5 bases, in that order; junction bases with no gene match: 15. Germline CDR1 GTSNPN, CDR2 SVGIG (reference sequence). The CDR3 loop spans 16 amino acids. The CDR3 is CAWTQGSRLAGNEQYF. CDR3 sequence (DNA): TGTGCCTGGACCCAAGGGAGCCGGCTAGCGGGAAACGAGCAGTACTTC.

This chain connects TRBV5-4 to TRBJ2-1; 10 positions agree with TRBD2. The CDR3 loop spans 15 amino acids. Germline-derived CDR1 and CDR2 are SGHNT and YYREEE (reference sequence). V shed 4 bases and J 5 bases; nucleotides not matched to a gene: 6. The CDR3 DNA follows: TGTGCCAGCAGCCTGGGCGGACTAGCGGACAATGAGCAGTTCTTC. Protein sequence: CASSLGGLADNEQFF.

In nucleotides, the CDR3 is TGTGCCAGCAGCCACAGGGGAGGCTATGGCTACACCTTC. It yields the protein CASSHRGGYGYTF. The rearrangement joins TRBV6-5 to TRBJ1-2; TRBD1 aligns across 7 bases. J was trimmed by 4 bases and V by 6 bases; bases with no gene match: 5. The CDR3 extends over 13 amino acids. Germline V gives CDR1 MNHEY, CDR2 SVGAGI.

The chain employs TRBV10-3 and TRBJ1-2; 9 positions match TRBD1. There are 19 residues in the CDR3. Germline V gives CDR1 ENHRY, CDR2 SYGVKD. V lost 3 bases and J lost 3; bases outside the gene matches: 17. The CDR3 protein is CAISDPFRTGDVGYYGYTF. CDR3 in DNA: TGTGCCATCAGTGACCCCTTTAGGACAGGGGATGTGGGTTACTATGGCTACACCTTC.

V usage is TRBV7-2 and J usage is TRBJ2-1, with D maybe TRBD1 (6 bases). V was clipped by 1 base and J by 7 bases, with 20 bases between them. Germline CDR1 SGHTA, CDR2 FQGNSA. The CDR3 has 17 amino acids. CDR3 nucleotide sequence: TGTGCCAGCAGCTTAGTTTGGTCAGGGGCCTACAAGAATGAGCAGTTCTTC. Protein: CASSLVWSGAYKNEQFF. Full variable domain (rest looked up from reference TRBV7-2 and TRBJ2-1): GAGVSQSPSNKVTEKGKDVELRCDPISGHTALYWYRQSLGQGLEFLIYFQGNSAPDKSGLPSDRFSAERTGGSVSTLTIQRTQQEDSAVYLCASSLVWSGAYKNEQFFGPGTRLTVL.

In its sample, this clone was seen a few times. The V and J genes are TRBV15 and TRBJ2-1; 9 bases map to TRBD2. With V trimmed by 1 base and J by 2 bases, 0 bases remained unmatched. The CDR3 covers 15 residues. Germline CDR1 is LNHNV and CDR2 is YYDKDF (reference sequence). CDR3 in amino acids: CATSRGLAAYNEQFF. The CDR3 DNA follows: TGTGCCACCAGCAGAGGACTAGCGGCCTACAATGAGCAGTTCTTC.

The chain recombines TRBV11-2 with TRBJ2-3, with 7 bases lining up with TRBD1. In germline, CDR1 is SGHAT, CDR2 FQNNGV. With V trimmed by 5 bases and J by 6 bases, 23 bases remained unmatched. CDR3 length: 19 amino acids. The CDR3 sequence: CASSPRLRGIVVASDTQYF. As DNA, the CDR3 is TGTGCCAGCAGCCCACGGCTCAGGGGGATTGTAGTCGCTAGTGATACGCAGTATTTT.

The V gene is TRBV19, the J gene TRBJ2-1, with D possibly matching TRBD1 (6 bases). This CDR3 has 15 amino acids. Germline loops: CDR1 LNHDA, CDR2 SQIVND (reference sequence). Between the trimmed V and J ends, which lost 0 bases and 8 bases, there was a span of 14 bases. This chain's CDR3 is CASSIEQGPYHEQFF. For the CDR3, the DNA is TGTGCCAGTAGTATAGAACAGGGACCATACCATGAGCAGTTCTTC.

The chain joins TRBV5-4 to TRBJ2-3; D is perhaps TRBD1 (6 bases). Germline V lookup: CDR1 SGHNT, CDR2 YYREEE (reference sequence). This CDR3 comprises 15 residues. Trimming removed 3 bases at V and 0 bases at J, with 11 bases between. The CDR3 region is CASSYAGDSTDTQYF. For the CDR3, the DNA is TGTGCCAGCAGCTATGCAGGGGATAGCACAGATACGCAGTATTTT.

The chain recombines TRBV7-8 with TRBJ1-6; 9 bases match TRBD1. Germline assignment: CDR1 SGHVS and CDR2 FQNEAQ. The CDR3 extends over 19 amino acids. V dropped 1 base and J dropped 2; count of bases not matched to a gene: 9. The CDR3 region is CASSLVGAGTGTYNSPLHF. CDR3 in DNA: TGTGCCAGCAGCTTAGTGGGTGCCGGGACAGGGACCTATAATTCACCCCTCCACTTT.

The chain employs TRBV7-2 and TRBJ2-3; possible D gene TRBD2, 6 bases. V was cut by 5 bases and J by 6 bases, with 21 bases left in between. This CDR3 region has 16 residues. Germline CDR1 and CDR2: SGHTA and FQGNSA. The CDR3: CASSTSFNPQMDTQYF. CDR3 bases: TGTGCCAGCAGCACTAGCTTCAATCCCCAAATGGATACGCAGTATTTT.

J is TRBJ2-1 and V is TRBV19; the match to TRBD2 covers 7 bases. This CDR3 has 15 amino acids. CDR1 LNHDA and CDR2 SQIVND come from the germline V gene (reference sequence). Trimming cost V 3 bases and J 4 bases; bases outside gene matches: 6. The CDR3 DNA sequence: TGTGCCAGTAGTATCGGACTAGTGAGTTACAATGAGCAGTTCTTC. Amino acids: CASSIGLVSYNEQFF.

The chain is built from TRBV7-8 and TRBJ1-1; the D gene is possibly TRBD1 (5 bases). This CDR3 has 15 amino acids. Deletions cut 5 bases from V and 1 base from J, with 14 bases between. Germline V gene data show CDR1 as SGHVS and CDR2 as FQNEAQ. This CDR3 is CASSPSGGGNTEAFF. For the CDR3, the DNA is TGTGCCAGCAGCCCCAGTGGCGGGGGGAACACTGAAGCTTTCTTT.

The chain links TRBV9 to TRBJ2-3, with TRBD2 matching over 11 bases. This CDR3 is 15 amino acids long. The junction had 6 bases not matched to a gene; V was cut back by 1 base and J by 8 bases. Germline V lookup: CDR1 SGDLS, CDR2 YYNGEE. CDR3: CASSVLTSGISTQYF. The CDR3 region has the DNA TGTGCCAGCAGCGTACTGACTAGCGGGATAAGTACGCAGTATTTT.

The V gene is TRBV5-6, the J gene TRBJ1-2; D might be TRBD1 (6 bases). Trimming pared 3 bases from V and 6 bases from J, leaving 15 bases between. The CDR3 runs 14 residues. The germline V gene has CDR1 SGHDT and CDR2 YYEEEE. This CDR3 is CASSWYRDIDGYTF. The CDR3 bases are TGTGCCAGCAGCTGGTACCGGGACATCGATGGCTACACCTTC.

This rearrangement joins TRBV30 to TRBJ2-5; 13 bases agree with TRBD2. Germline CDR1 and CDR2: GTSNPN and SVGIG (reference sequence). The CDR3 runs to 17 residues. The junction had 9 bases not matched to a gene; V was cut back by 3 bases and J by 2 bases. The chain's CDR3 is CAWSKGLAGLGQETQYF. In DNA form, the CDR3 reads TGTGCCTGGAGCAAGGGACTAGCGGGATTGGGGCAAGAGACCCAGTACTTC.

In its sample, this clone was seen once. This chain links TRBV3-1 (or the pseudogene TRBV3-2) with TRBJ2-3; 7 nucleotides align to TRBD2. Trimming at V came to 4 bases and at J to 5 bases, leaving 9 bases not matched to a gene. The germline V gene has CDR1 LGHDT and CDR2 YNNKEL (reference sequence). The CDR3 loop spans 15 amino acids. The CDR3 sequence is CASSRGYWEGDTQYF. In DNA, the CDR3 is TGTGCCAGCAGCCGCGGCTACTGGGAGGGAGATACGCAGTATTTT.

This clone was counted a single time. V usage is TRBV29-1 and J usage is TRBJ2-5; 9 bases are a match to TRBD1. J gave up 5 bases and V 5 bases, and 3 bases lay outside the gene matches. There are 12 residues in the CDR3. Germline values: CDR1 SQVTM, CDR2 ANQGSEA. The CDR3 protein is CSVRGQGETQYF. The CDR3 nucleotides read TGCAGCGTTCGCGGACAGGGGGAGACCCAGTACTTC.

This chain uses TRBV3-1 (or the pseudogene TRBV3-2) with TRBJ1-4; unclear D gene. Per germline, CDR1 LGHDT and CDR2 YNNKEL (reference sequence). CDR3 length: 12 residues. V was shortened by 2 bases and J by 8 bases, with 6 bases between the two germline ends. The CDR3 DNA is TGTGCCAGCAGCCAATGGGAGGAAAAACTGTTTTTT. It codes for CASSQWEEKLFF.

The J gene is TRBJ2-3, the V gene TRBV5-1, with D hard to call. The CDR3 has 14 residues. The V gene lost 5 bases and the J gene lost 2 bases, with 12 bases spanning the gap. Per the germline V gene, CDR1 is SGHRS and CDR2 is YFSETQ. The CDR3 loop is CASRESTLTDTQYF. The CDR3 nucleotides read TGCGCCAGCAGAGAGAGCACTCTCACAGATACGCAGTATTTT. Looking up the rest from reference TRBV5-1 and TRBJ2-3 gives the full variable domain: KAGVTQTPRYLIKTRGQQVTLSCSPISGHRSVSWYQQTPGQGLQFLFEYFSETQRNKGNFPGRFSGRQFSNSRSEMNVSTLELGDSALYLCASRESTLTDTQYFGPGTRLTVL.

This clone has only a few counts. V and J are TRBV28 and TRBJ2-1; 7 bases are shared with TRBD2. Unmatched junction bases numbered 5, after V lost 5 bases and J lost 4 bases. Germline V gene data show CDR1 as MDHEN and CDR2 as SYDVKM. The CDR3 covers 14 residues. CDR3 protein: CASSRGGGYNEQFF. In DNA, the CDR3 is TGTGCCAGCAGTCGAGGCGGGGGTTACAATGAGCAGTTCTTC.

V usage is TRBV2 and J usage is TRBJ2-5, with a weak D call TRBD1 (5 bases). Germline CDR1 reads SNHLY; CDR2 reads FYNNEI. The CDR3 spans 13 residues. V was trimmed by 7 bases and J by 2 bases, leaving 11 bases between them. The CDR3 sequence is CASIGQKQETQYF. In DNA form, the CDR3 reads TGTGCCAGCATCGGACAAAAACAAGAGACCCAGTACTTC.

The V and J genes are TRBV7-2 and TRBJ2-4, with D perhaps TRBD2 (6 bases). The CDR3 runs 16 residues. Per germline, CDR1 SGHTA and CDR2 FQGNSA. Trimming removed 3 bases from V and 0 bases from J, with 12 bases in between. CDR3 amino acids: CASSLRTGLAKNIQYF. Here the CDR3 DNA reads TGTGCCAGCAGCTTGAGAACGGGACTAGCCAAAAACATTCAGTACTTC. Complete variable domain (other parts from reference TRBV7-2 and TRBJ2-4): GAGVSQSPSNKVTEKGKDVELRCDPISGHTALYWYRQSLGQGLEFLIYFQGNSAPDKSGLPSDRFSAERTGGSVSTLTIQRTQQEDSAVYLCASSLRTGLAKNIQYFGAGTRLSVL.

This clone was counted a single time. V and J are TRBV3-1 (or the pseudogene TRBV3-2) and TRBJ2-1; D is undetermined. Germline V gene lookup returns CDR1 LGHDT and CDR2 YNNKEL (reference sequence). The CDR3 consists of 15 residues. The V end lost 4 bases, the J end lost 1 base, and 11 bases lay between the germline ends. CDR3 DNA: TGTGCCAGCAGCCCGACTCGCCTTTCCTACAATGAGCAGTTCTTC. This translates into CASSPTRLSYNEQFF.